Listed below are T cell receptor beta chains from one sample, sequenced in a study of CD8+ T cells in alopecia areata. Sequenced by immunoSEQ multiplex PCR; TCRdb stores in-frame clones only, minus some. The sample carries 90,000 to 120,000 clones, about four fifths recorded once. This sample comprised CD8+ T cells sorted from blood, obtained at week 24, from a patient treated with tofacitinib. The source is a human donor with alopecia areata. CDR3s include the opening cysteine and the closing phenylalanine or tryptophan. D genes are given only for firm matches. A clone size is listed for some rows: how often the clone was seen (once, few, many), or a class if it is expanded.

clone_size d_call j_call v_call cdr3_nt cdr3_aa
NA TRBD2 TRBJ2-3 TRBV7-9 TGTGCCAGCAGCCCCAACGGATGGCCAGCGGGGGACACAGATACGCAGTATTTT CASSPNGWPAGDTDTQYF
NA NA TRBJ2-7 TRBV29-1 TGCAGCGCCGACGTAGGTCGGGTAGGACAGTACGAGCAGTACTTC CSADVGRVGQYEQYF
NA NA TRBJ2-3 TRBV27 TGTGCCAGCAGTTGGGGGAGCACAGATACGCAGTATTTT CASSWGSTDTQYF
NA TRBD2 TRBJ2-3 TRBV5-4 TGTGCCAGCCTCTTGTACGGGGGGGTAGCAGATACGCAGTATTTT CASLLYGGVADTQYF
NA NA TRBJ1-5 TRBV4-1 TGCGCCAGCAGCCAAGGAGGATATAGCAATCAGCCCCAGCATTTT CASSQGGYSNQPQHF
NA NA TRBJ1-1 TRBV4-2 TGTGCCAGCAGCCACGCGTCCTGGACGGACACTGAAGCTTTCTTT CASSHASWTDTEAFF
NA NA TRBJ2-7 TRBV10-3 TGTGCCATCAGTGACGAGGGGTTGGCCTCCTACGAGCAGTACTTC CAISDEGLASYEQYF
NA NA TRBJ2-2 TRBV15 TGTGCCACCAGCATAATCAGGTCCGGGGAGCTGTTTTTT CATSIIRSGELFF
NA NA TRBJ1-1 TRBV7-9 TGTGCCAGCAGCTTAGGACCGCTGAACACTGAAGCTTTCTTT CASSLGPLNTEAFF
NA TRBD1 TRBJ1-2 TRBV9 TGTGCCAGCAGAGAGACAGGGGGCGATGGCTACACCTTC CASRETGGDGYTF
NA NA TRBJ2-7 TRBV7-9 TGTGCCAGCAGCCCTCCGCTGTCCTACGAGCAGTACTTC CASSPPLSYEQYF
NA TRBD1 TRBJ2-1 TRBV7-9 TGTGCCAGCAGCTCTCCCGGGACAGCATCTTACAATGAGCAGTTCTTC CASSSPGTASYNEQFF
NA TRBD2 TRBJ2-7 TRBV4-3 TGCGCCAGCAGCCAAACCGGGACTAGCGGTTACGAGCAGTACTTC CASSQTGTSGYEQYF
NA TRBD2 TRBJ2-3 TRBV4-2 TGTGCCAGCAGCCTCGCGGGGGGGGCCGCCACAGATACGCAGTATTTT CASSLAGGAATDTQYF
NA NA TRBJ2-1 TRBV18 TGTGCCAGCTCACCACCGCAGGGGCAGACCTACAATGAGCAGTTCTTC CASSPPQGQTYNEQFF
NA NA TRBJ2-7 TRBV4-1 TGCGCCAGCAGCCAATTCGCCCCGAACTCCTACGAGCAGTACTTC CASSQFAPNSYEQYF
NA NA TRBJ1-1 TRBV29-1 TGCAGCGTTGGTGGGGGTCAGGGGATCATTGAAGCTTTCTTT CSVGGGQGIIEAFF
once TRBD2 TRBJ2-5 TRBV7-9 TGTGCCAGCAGCTTAACCGGGAGGCAAGAGACCCAGTACTTC CASSLTGRQETQYF
NA TRBD1 TRBJ2-7 TRBV6-1 TGTGCCAGCAGTGCCGGGACAGCCTACGAGCAGTACTTC CASSAGTAYEQYF
NA TRBD1 TRBJ1-2 TRBV5-6 TGTGCCAGCAGAGGACAGGGGCCGGGCTACACCTTC CASRGQGPGYTF
NA NA TRBJ1-6 TRBV27 TGTGCCAGCAGTTTCAAGGGCTATAATTCACCCCTCCACTTT CASSFKGYNSPLHF
NA TRBD1 TRBJ1-2 TRBV29-1 TGCAGCGTCGAGGACAGGGTAGACTATGGCTACACCTTC CSVEDRVDYGYTF
NA NA TRBJ2-7 TRBV25-1 TGTGCCAGCAGTTACGACGGGTACGAGCAGTACTTC CASSYDGYEQYF
NA TRBD2 TRBJ2-2 TRBV7-9 TGTGCCAGCAGCTCATGGACTAGCGGAGGAAACACCGGGGAGCTGTTTTTT CASSSWTSGGNTGELFF
NA NA TRBJ1-1 TRBV15 TGTGCCACCTCCGACCGATCGAACACTGAAGCTTTCTTT CATSDRSNTEAFF
NA NA TRBJ1-5 TRBV4-2 TGTGCCAGCAGCCCCCCGGGCCGGTATCAGCCCCAGCATTTT CASSPPGRYQPQHF
NA TRBD1 TRBJ1-2 TRBV4-1 TGCGCCAGCAGCCAGACAGGGGTATGGGGCTACACCTTC CASSQTGVWGYTF
NA NA TRBJ1-2 TRBV7-2 TGTGCCAGCAGCGCCCGGGACGGCCCGATCTATGGCTACACCTTC CASSARDGPIYGYTF
NA NA TRBJ2-2 TRBV6-5 TGTGCCAGCACCAAACCTTCGAACACCGGGGAGCTGTTTTTT CASTKPSNTGELFF
NA NA TRBJ2-1 TRBV6-5 TGTGCCAGCAGTTACTCGAATAACCTGAACTACAATGAGCAGTTCTTC CASSYSNNLNYNEQFF
NA TRBD2 TRBJ2-1 TRBV4-2 TGTGCCAGCAGCCAAGATTGGCGGGGGGGCCAAAATGAGCAGTTCTTC CASSQDWRGGQNEQFF
few NA TRBJ2-1 TRBV29-1 TGCAGCGTTGTTGCTCGTAATGAGCAGTTCTTC CSVVARNEQFF
once NA TRBJ2-5 TRBV5-4 TGTGCCAGCAGCTTGGAGGTTCAGCCTCACGAAGAGACCCAGTACTTC CASSLEVQPHEETQYF
NA TRBD1 TRBJ2-7 TRBV6-5 TGTGCCAGCAGTTTCGGACAGGGGGCTATAAACGAGCAGTACTTC CASSFGQGAINEQYF
NA TRBD2 TRBJ2-7 TRBV7-9 TGTGCCAGCAACGGGGGGGCACTTAACTCCTACGAGCAGTACTTC CASNGGALNSYEQYF
NA TRBD2 TRBJ2-7 TRBV6-5 TGTGCCAGCAGTCCCCTAGCGGGGGGGATCTACGAGCAGTACTTC CASSPLAGGIYEQYF
NA TRBD1 TRBJ1-2 TRBV7-8 TGTGCCAGCAGCTCGCCGGGACAGGGGACCGATGGCTACACCTTC CASSSPGQGTDGYTF
few NA TRBJ2-7 TRBV11-1 TGTGCCAGCAGCCCCGGTTTGGACCGCGAGCAGTACTTC CASSPGLDREQYF
NA NA TRBJ1-1 TRBV7-9 TGTGCCAGCAGCTTGGGGGTATATAGGGACACTGAAGCTTTCTTT CASSLGVYRDTEAFF
NA TRBD2 TRBJ2-5 TRBV7-9 TGTGCCAGCAGCTTAACTCGGGGGGGCTCTCAAGAGACCCAGTACTTC CASSLTRGGSQETQYF
NA TRBD1 TRBJ1-1 TRBV7-9 TGTGCCAGCAGCGGGACAGAATATGAAGCTTTCTTT CASSGTEYEAFF
NA NA TRBJ2-7 TRBV4-2 TGTGCCAGCAGCCAAGATGGGTACGAGCAGTACTTC CASSQDGYEQYF
NA TRBD1 TRBJ2-5 TRBV10-3 TGTGCCATCAGTGAGTCAACCACCGGGACAGGAATTGTAGAGACCCAGTACTTC CAISESTTGTGIVETQYF
NA NA TRBJ1-5 TRBV7-9 TGTGCCAGCAGCTTATCTGGCCAGGAAAATCAGCCCCAGCATTTT CASSLSGQENQPQHF
once NA TRBJ2-7 TRBV9 TGTGCCAGCAGCGTAGACCCCGGGTACGAGCAGTACTTC CASSVDPGYEQYF
NA TRBD2 TRBJ2-7 TRBV29-1 TGCAGCGTTGTGGGACTAGCGGGGGGCTCCTACTCCTACGAGCAGTACTTC CSVVGLAGGSYSYEQYF